Listed here are 18 T cell receptor beta chains from one sample, sequenced in a study of cytomegalovirus exposure and HLA in healthy donors. PCR used 60 Vbeta primers and 13 Jbeta primers. The repertoire was sequenced with immunoSEQ multiplex PCR; TCRdb's copy has only in-frame clones and lacks some. The table records 100,000 or so clones, roughly 86% of them present only once. Material: PBMCs. All receptors derive from a human donor in good health.

This clone has only a few counts. The chain uses TRBV7-3 and TRBJ1-3; 7 bases map to TRBD1. Unmatched junction bases numbered 3, after V lost 5 bases and J lost 2 bases. This CDR3 contains 14 residues. Germline V gene data show CDR1 as SGHTA and CDR2 as FQGTGA. CDR3 sequence: CASSRGGTGNTIYF. The CDR3 bases are TGTGCCAGCAGCCGAGGGGGCACTGGAAACACCATATATTTT.

This clone was observed once. The chain couples TRBV6-4 to TRBJ2-1; 10 positions match TRBD2. Germline trimming cut 0 bases from V and 7 bases from J; bases unmatched to any gene: 9. The CDR3 totals 17 residues. Germline CDR1 reads MRHNA; CDR2 reads SNTAGT. In DNA, the CDR3 is TGTGCCAGCAGTGACTCGAAAAGCGGGAGGGCCAAGAATGAGCAGTTCTTC. Encoded protein: CASSDSKSGRAKNEQFF.

This chain connects TRBV19 to TRBJ2-3; 8 nucleotides align to TRBD2. The ends lost 3 bases at V and 5 bases at J; junction bases unmatched: 10. This CDR3 spans 16 amino acids. The germline CDR1 and CDR2 sequences are LNHDA and SQIVND (reference sequence). CDR3 protein: CASSIGGAGNRDTQYF. DNA for the CDR3: TGTGCCAGTAGTATCGGGGGGGCAGGGAATCGAGATACGCAGTATTTT.

The chain has TRBV9 and TRBJ2-3; D may be TRBD2 (6 bases). Per the germline V gene, CDR1 is SGDLS and CDR2 is YYNGEE. This CDR3 has 15 residues. The ends were cut back, 4 bases at V and 6 bases at J, with 18 bases in the middle. The CDR3 DNA reads TGTGCCAGCAGCCCCAGACTAGGAGGGTTGGATACGCAGTATTTT. It is translated as CASSPRLGGLDTQYF.

V usage is TRBV29-1 and J usage is TRBJ2-7; a weak D match, TRBD1 (5 bases). The CDR3 spans 12 residues. V shed 5 bases and J shed 6 bases, with 14 bases lying between them. Germline V gene data show CDR1 as SQVTM and CDR2 as ANQGSEA. This CDR3 is CSVLRDSSEQYF. The CDR3 DNA reads as TGCAGCGTTCTCAGGGATTCGAGCGAGCAGTACTTC.

The chain recombines TRBV9 with TRBJ2-2, with D possibly matching TRBD2 (6 bases). The CDR3 spans 17 residues. Germline V gene data show CDR1 as SGDLS and CDR2 as YYNGEE. Trimming removed 0 bases at V and 1 base at J, with 13 bases between. CDR3 region: CASSVVSGGRNTGELFF. DNA for the CDR3: TGTGCCAGCAGCGTAGTAAGTGGAGGGCGGAACACCGGGGAGCTGTTTTTT.

This chain links TRBV19 with TRBJ2-7; 9 bases are shared with TRBD1. V shed 5 bases and J 5 bases; nucleotides not matched to a gene: 10. From germline, CDR1 is LNHDA and CDR2 SQIVND (reference sequence). The CDR3 runs 15 residues. CDR3 DNA: TGTGCCAGTAGTCCGTCCCGGGACAGGGTCGACGAGCAGTACTTC. Amino acids: CASSPSRDRVDEQYF.

The V call is TRBV5-1, the J call TRBJ1-1; no clear D. V dropped 1 base and J dropped 0 bases, with 10 bases sitting between them. CDR3 length: 15 amino acids. Germline V gene data show CDR1 as SGHRS and CDR2 as YFSETQ. As DNA, the CDR3 is TGCGCCAGCAGCTTGAGCTACCTTATGAACACTGAAGCTTTCTTT. Amino acid sequence: CASSLSYLMNTEAFF.

The chain links TRBV30 to TRBJ1-5; 7 nucleotides agree with TRBD1. Unmatched junction bases numbered 7, after V lost 0 bases and J lost 5 bases. This CDR3 is built from 15 residues. Germline CDR1 and CDR2: GTSNPN and SVGIG (reference sequence). As DNA, the CDR3 is TGTGCCTGGAGTGTACTCCGACAGGGTGATCAGCCCCAGCATTTT. It yields the protein CAWSVLRQGDQPQHF.

V and J are TRBV11-2 and TRBJ2-1; tentatively, D is TRBD1 (8 bases). Germline-derived CDR1 and CDR2 are SGHAT and FQNNGV. V shed 4 bases and J shed 4 bases, with 20 bases lying between them. CDR3 size: 17 residues. The CDR3 here is CASSSRGGTGRYNEQFF. CDR3 DNA: TGTGCCAGCAGCTCAAGGGGGGGGACAGGAAGGTACAATGAGCAGTTCTTC.

The genes are TRBV19 and TRBJ2-5, with D perhaps matching TRBD1 (6 bases). The CDR3 is 14 residues long. The V and J ends lost 2 bases and 4 bases respectively, with 11 bases between them. Germline V lookup: CDR1 LNHDA, CDR2 SQIVND (reference sequence). The CDR3 bases are TGTGCCAGTAGTATAATGGGACAACGAGAGACCCAGTACTTC. It codes for CASSIMGQRETQYF. The entire variable domain, with the rest obtained from reference TRBV19 and TRBJ2-5, is as follows: DGGITQSPKYLFRKEGQNVTLSCEQNLNHDAMYWYRQDPGQGLRLIYYSQIVNDFQKGDIAEGYSVSREKKESFPLTVTSAQKNPTAFYLCASSIMGQRETQYFGPGTRLLVL.

V is TRBV7-9 and J is TRBJ1-2; 11 bases align to TRBD1. CDR3 length: 14 residues. J was trimmed by 7 bases and V by 5 bases; bases with no gene match: 6. In germline, CDR1 is SEHNR, CDR2 FQNEAQ (reference sequence). The CDR3 protein is CASSHGQGAFGYTF. CDR3 nucleotide sequence: TGTGCCAGCAGCCACGGACAGGGGGCTTTTGGCTACACCTTC.

The chain carries TRBV4-1 and TRBJ2-7, with 7 bases matching TRBD1. V lost 1 base to trimming and J lost 5 bases; unmatched junction nucleotides: 5. CDR3 length equals 14 residues. Per the germline V gene, CDR1 is MGHRA and CDR2 is YSYEKL. The CDR3 DNA reads TGCGCCAGCAGCCAAGGACAGGGTCCCGACGAGCAGTACTTC. Translated, it gives CASSQGQGPDEQYF.

The chain carries TRBV7-5 and TRBJ2-3; TRBD2 is the table's D call and was not checked against the DNA. TRBV7-5 is tagged as a pseudogene. CDR3 length: 14 amino acids. The DNA of the CDR3 is TGTGTCAGAACCGGGATTGGAACCACAGATACGCAGTATTTT. This encodes CVRTGIGTTDTQYF.

The V call is TRBV7-3, the J call TRBJ2-7; maybe TRBD2 (5 bases). Germline assignment: CDR1 SGHTA and CDR2 FQGTGA. The V and J ends lost 4 bases and 4 bases respectively, with 17 bases between them. The CDR3 length is 15 residues. Here the CDR3 DNA reads TGTGCCAGCAGCTCCGGTCCTCCGACTACTTACGAGCAGTACTTC. Translating gives CASSSGPPTTYEQYF.

V is TRBV25-1 and J is TRBJ1-4; D ambiguous. Trimming pared 2 bases from V and 2 bases from J, leaving 12 bases between. Germline V lookup: CDR1 MGHDK, CDR2 SYGVNS. This CDR3 has 16 amino acids. The CDR3 here is CASSEGQASTNEKLFF. The CDR3 DNA follows: TGTGCCAGCAGTGAAGGTCAGGCTTCGACTAATGAAAAACTGTTTTTT.

Worth noting for this clone: This sample also contains other DNA sequences that code for the same CDR3. The chain joins TRBV15 to TRBJ2-2; D gene unclear. Germline V gives CDR1 LNHNV, CDR2 YYDKDF (reference sequence). The V end was cut by 1 base, the J end by 5 bases, with 2 bases between. The length of the CDR3 is 12 residues. The CDR3 DNA sequence: TGTGCCACCAGCAGAGCGACCGGGGAGCTGTTTTTT. Residues: CATSRATGELFF.

The table lists this clone with a few counts. This chain joins TRBV13 and TRBJ1-1; 8 nucleotides match TRBD1. Looked up from germline, CDR1 is PRHDT and CDR2 is FYEKMQ (reference sequence). The CDR3 runs to 15 residues. The V gene end was trimmed by 4 bases and the J gene end by 0 bases; junction bases not matched to a gene: 4. The CDR3 bases are TGTGCCAGCAGCTCAACGGACAGGGTGAACACTGAAGCTTTCTTT. Its protein is CASSSTDRVNTEAFF. Filled out from reference TRBV13 and TRBJ1-1, the complete variable domain reads AAGVIQSPRHLIKEKRETATLKCYPIPRHDTVYWYQQGPGQDPQFLISFYEKMQSDKGSIPDRFSAQQFSDYHSELNMSSLELGDSALYFCASSSTDRVNTEAFFGQGTRLTVV.